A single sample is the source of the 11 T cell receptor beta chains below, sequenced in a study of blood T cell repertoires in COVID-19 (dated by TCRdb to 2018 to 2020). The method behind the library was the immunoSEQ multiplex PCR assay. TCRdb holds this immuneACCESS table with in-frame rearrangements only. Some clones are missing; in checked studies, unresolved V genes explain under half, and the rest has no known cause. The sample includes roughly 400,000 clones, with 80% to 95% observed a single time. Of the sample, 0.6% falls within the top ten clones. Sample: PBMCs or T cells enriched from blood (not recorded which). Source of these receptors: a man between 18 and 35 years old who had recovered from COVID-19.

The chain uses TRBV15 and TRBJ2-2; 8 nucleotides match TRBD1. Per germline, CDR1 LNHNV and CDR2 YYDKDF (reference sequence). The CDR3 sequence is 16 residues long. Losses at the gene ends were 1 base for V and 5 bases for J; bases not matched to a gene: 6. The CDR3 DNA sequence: TGTGCCACCAGCAGAGGGCAGGGGGCCTTGACCGGGGAGCTGTTTTTT. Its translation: CATSRGQGALTGELFF.

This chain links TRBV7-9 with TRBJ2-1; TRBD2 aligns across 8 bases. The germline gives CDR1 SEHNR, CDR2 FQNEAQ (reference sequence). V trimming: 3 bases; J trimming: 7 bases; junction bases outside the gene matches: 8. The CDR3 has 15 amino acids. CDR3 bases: TGTGCCAGCAGCTTTGCGGGAGGTCTCTCAAATGAGCAGTTCTTC. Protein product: CASSFAGGLSNEQFF.

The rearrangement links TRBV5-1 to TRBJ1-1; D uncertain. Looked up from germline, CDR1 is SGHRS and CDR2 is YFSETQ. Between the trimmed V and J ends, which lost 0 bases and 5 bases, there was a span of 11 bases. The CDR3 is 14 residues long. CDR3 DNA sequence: TGCGCCAGCAGCTTGGAGCTAGGTTGGACTGAAGCTTTCTTT. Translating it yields CASSLELGWTEAFF. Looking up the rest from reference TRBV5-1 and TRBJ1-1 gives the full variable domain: KAGVTQTPRYLIKTRGQQVTLSCSPISGHRSVSWYQQTPGQGLQFLFEYFSETQRNKGNFPGRFSGRQFSNSRSEMNVSTLELGDSALYLCASSLELGWTEAFFGQGTRLTVV.

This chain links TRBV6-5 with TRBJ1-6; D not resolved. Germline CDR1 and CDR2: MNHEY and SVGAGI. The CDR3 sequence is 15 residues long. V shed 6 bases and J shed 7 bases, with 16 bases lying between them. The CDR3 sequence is CASSRLERENSPLHF. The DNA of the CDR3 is TGTGCCAGCAGCCGTTTAGAAAGGGAGAATTCACCCCTCCACTTT.

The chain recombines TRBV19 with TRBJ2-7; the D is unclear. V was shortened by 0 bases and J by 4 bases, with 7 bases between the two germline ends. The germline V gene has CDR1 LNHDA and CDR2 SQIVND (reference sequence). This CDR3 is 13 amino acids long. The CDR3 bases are TGTGCCAGTAGTATAGACTTGACATACGAGCAGTACTTC. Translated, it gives CASSIDLTYEQYF.

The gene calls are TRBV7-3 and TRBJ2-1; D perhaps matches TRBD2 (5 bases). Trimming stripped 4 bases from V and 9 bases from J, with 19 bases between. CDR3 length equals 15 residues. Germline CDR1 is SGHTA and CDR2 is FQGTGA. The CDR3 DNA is TGTGCCAGCAGCTCATCGGCTAGCTATCTCGGTGAGCAGTTCTTC. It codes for CASSSSASYLGEQFF.

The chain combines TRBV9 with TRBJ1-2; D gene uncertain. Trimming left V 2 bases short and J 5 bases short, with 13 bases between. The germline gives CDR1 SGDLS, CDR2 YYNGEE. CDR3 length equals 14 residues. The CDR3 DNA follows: TGTGCCAGCAGCGTGCGTCAGGCGGGGTATGGCTACACCTTC. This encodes CASSVRQAGYGYTF.

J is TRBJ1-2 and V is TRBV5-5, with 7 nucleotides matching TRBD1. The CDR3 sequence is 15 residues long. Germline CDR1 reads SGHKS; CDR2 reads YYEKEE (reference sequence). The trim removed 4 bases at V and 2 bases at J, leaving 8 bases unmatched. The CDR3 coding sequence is TGTGCCAGCAGCGTACAGTTGACAGGGAACTATGGCTACACCTTC. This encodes CASSVQLTGNYGYTF. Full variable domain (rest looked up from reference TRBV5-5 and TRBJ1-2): DAGVTQSPTHLIKTRGQQVTLRCSPISGHKSVSWYQQVLGQGPQFIFQYYEKEERGRGNFPDRFSARQFPNYSSELNVNALLLGDSALYLCASSVQLTGNYGYTFGSGTRLTVV.

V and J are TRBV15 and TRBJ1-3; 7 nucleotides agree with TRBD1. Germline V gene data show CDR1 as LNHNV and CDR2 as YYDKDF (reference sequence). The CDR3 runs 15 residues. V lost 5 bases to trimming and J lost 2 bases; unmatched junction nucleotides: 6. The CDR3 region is CATSSRQGTGNTIYF. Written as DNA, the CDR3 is TGTGCCACCAGCTCCCGACAGGGCACTGGAAACACCATATATTTT.

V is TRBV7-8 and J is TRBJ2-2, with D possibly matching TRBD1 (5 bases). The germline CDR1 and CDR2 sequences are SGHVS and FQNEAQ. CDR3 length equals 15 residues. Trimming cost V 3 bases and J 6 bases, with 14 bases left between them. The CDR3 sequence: CASSLGAGSAGELFF. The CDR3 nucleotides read TGTGCCAGCAGCTTGGGTGCAGGGTCGGCCGGGGAGCTGTTTTTT.

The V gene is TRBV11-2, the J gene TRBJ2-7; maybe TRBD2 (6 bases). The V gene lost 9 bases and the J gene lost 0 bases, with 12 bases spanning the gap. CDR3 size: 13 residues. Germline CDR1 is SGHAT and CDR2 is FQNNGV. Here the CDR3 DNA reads TGTGCCAGTTCGGAGGGCCCCTCCTACGAGCAGTACTTC. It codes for CASSEGPSYEQYF.